This T cell receptor (beta chain) was identified during a study of T-cell memory formation after mild COVID-19. Study-wide context: Across donors, TCR clusters were largely donor specific. Study-wide results and limits: Researchers found some responding clones in pre-infection memory, a sign that cross-reactive memory joined. Of the contracting clones, CD4+ ones lay mainly in CM and EM, and CD8+ ones in EMRA.

Comments on this clonotype: Its antigen is currently unknown.

Researchers used 5'RACE with constant-segment primers to make TCR alpha and TCR beta cDNA libraries that carry sample barcodes and UMIs. TCRdb independently ran MiXCR on the 5' RACE reads; one entry per CDR3 protein. The sample holds 210,000 or so distinct CDR3 sequences, 27% seen once. CDR1 is SGHAT, CDR2 FQNNGV, per germline. The CDR3 is 16 amino acids. The V segment lost 0 bases and the J segment 10 bases; nucleotides outside the gene matches: 10. The specimen was PBMCs or a T cell subset sorted from them (not recorded which). The J gene is TRBJ2-1, the V gene TRBV11-2; 9 nucleotides align to TRBD2. This receptor was obtained from an adult woman who had mild COVID-19 (a few samples of this study predate the infection). Cell type and time point are not known. The CDR3 loop is CASSLDFLAGLQEQFF. In nucleotides, the CDR3 is TGTGCCAGCAGCTTAGATTTTCTAGCGGGACTCCAGGAGCAGTTCTTC. The whole variable domain, remainder taken from reference TRBV11-2 and TRBJ2-1, is EAGVAQSPRYKIIEKRQSVAFWCNPISGHATLYWYQQILGQGPKLLIQFQNNGVVDDSQLPKDRFSAERLKGVDSTLKIQPAKLEDSAVYLCASSLDFLAGLQEQFFGPGTRLTVL.